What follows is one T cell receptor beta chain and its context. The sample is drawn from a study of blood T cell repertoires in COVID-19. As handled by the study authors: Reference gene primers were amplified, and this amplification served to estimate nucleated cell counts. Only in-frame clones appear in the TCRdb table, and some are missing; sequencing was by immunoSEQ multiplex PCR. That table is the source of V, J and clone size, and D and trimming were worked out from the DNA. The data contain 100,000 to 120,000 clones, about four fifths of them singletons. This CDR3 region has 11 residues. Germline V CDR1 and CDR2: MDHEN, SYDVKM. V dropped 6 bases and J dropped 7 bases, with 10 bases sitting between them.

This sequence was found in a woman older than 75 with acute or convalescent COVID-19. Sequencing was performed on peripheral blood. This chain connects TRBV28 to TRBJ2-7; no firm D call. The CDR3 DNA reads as TGTGCCAGCAGACTCCGGTCAGAGCAGTACTTC. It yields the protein CASRLRSEQYF. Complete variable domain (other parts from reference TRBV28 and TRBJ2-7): DVKVTQSSRYLVKRTGEKVFLECVQDMDHENMFWYRQDPGLGLRLIYFSYDVKMKEKGDIPEGYSVSREKKERFSLILESASTNQTSMYLCASRLRSEQYFGPGTRLTVT.